The 17 T cell receptor beta chains presented below share a single source sample, sequenced in a study of preoperative IRX-2 immunotherapy in early breast cancer. Some clones are missing from TCRdb's copy, which holds only in-frame ones; the method was immunoSEQ multiplex PCR. The sample consists of over 35,000 clones, roughly 95% of them appearing once. Stated treatment: preoperative locoregional IRX-2 cytokine immunotherapy. The material sequenced was tumor tissue, taken after IRX-2 immunotherapy. Receptor source: a human donor with breast cancer.

CDR3 DNA: TGTGCCAGCAGCCCCGGGGCTCCCCTTGACAAAAACATTCAGTACTTC. Encoded protein: CASSPGAPLDKNIQYF. This sequence joins TRBV5-4 and TRBJ2-4; D is tentatively TRBD1 or TRBD2 (5 bases each). V was cut by 4 bases and J by 3 bases, with 17 bases left in between. The CDR3 is 16 residues long. Per germline, CDR1 SGHNT and CDR2 YYREEE (reference sequence). The full variable domain, its missing parts supplied by reference TRBV5-4 and TRBJ2-4, is ETGVTQSPTHLIKTRGQQVTLRCSSQSGHNTVSWYQQALGQGPQFIFQYYREEENGRGNFPPRFSGLQFPNYSSELNVNALELDDSALYLCASSPGAPLDKNIQYFGAGTRLSVL.

V and J are TRBV25-1 and TRBJ1-2; D is ambiguous. V dropped 4 bases and J dropped 8 bases, with 11 bases sitting between them. The CDR3 runs to 12 residues. CDR1 MGHDK and CDR2 SYGVNS come from the germline V gene. The CDR3 DNA sequence: TGTGCCAGCAGTGCCGGAGTGGGCGGCTACACCTTC. This encodes CASSAGVGGYTF.

This clone has just one count. The chain has TRBV6-1 and TRBJ1-2; unclear D gene. Trimming took 2 bases from V and 5 from J, leaving 9 bases between them. Germline-derived CDR1 and CDR2 are MNHNS and SASEGT. This CDR3 has 13 residues. This CDR3 reads CASSERRLYGYTF. In DNA form, the CDR3 reads TGTGCCAGCAGTGAACGACGACTATATGGCTACACCTTC.

The J gene is TRBJ1-3, the V gene TRBV20-1, with unresolved D. Germline V gene sequence: CDR1 DFQATT, CDR2 SNEGSKA (reference sequence). Trimming cost V 1 base and J 6 bases, with 4 bases left between them. CDR3 length equals 11 residues. The CDR3 DNA reads as TGCAGTGCTAGAGCCATAAACACCATATATTTT. Translated, it gives CSARAINTIYF.

The genes are TRBV9 and TRBJ2-3; 8 bases align to TRBD1. Germline CDR1 and CDR2: SGDLS and YYNGEE. The CDR3 is 15 amino acids. The V gene end was trimmed by 5 bases and the J gene end by 0 bases; junction bases not matched to a gene: 5. The CDR3 bases are TGTGCCAGCAGTAGGGACAGGCGGAGCACAGATACGCAGTATTTT. Translation: CASSRDRRSTDTQYF.

The rearrangement uses TRBV19 and TRBJ2-1; no clear D gene. Trimming removed 9 bases from V and 0 bases from J, with 9 bases in between. The CDR3 sequence is 13 residues long. Germline CDR1 reads LNHDA; CDR2 reads SQIVND (reference sequence). As DNA, the CDR3 is TGTGCCAGCACACCGAGCTCCTACAATGAGCAGTTCTTC. Its protein product is CASTPSSYNEQFF.

The chain couples TRBV4-3 to TRBJ2-1; 9 bases are a match to TRBD2. The CDR3 is 15 residues long. V lost 3 bases, J lost 6 bases, and 6 bases stayed unmatched. In germline, CDR1 is LGHNA, CDR2 YSLEER. The chain's CDR3 is CASSQSLAGVNEQFF. The CDR3 DNA sequence: TGCGCCAGCAGCCAGTCCTTAGCGGGAGTCAATGAGCAGTTCTTC.

V is TRBV5-1 and J is TRBJ2-1; 8 bases map to TRBD1. CDR1 and CDR2 (germline): SGHRS, YFSETQ. Trimming removed 1 base from V and 7 bases from J; junction bases left unmatched: 7. The CDR3 has 15 amino acids. CDR3 nucleotides: TGCGCCAGCAGCTTGTGGGGGACAGGATCGAATGAGCAGTTCTTC. Translating it yields CASSLWGTGSNEQFF.

The gene calls are TRBV30 and TRBJ2-3; no clear D gene. The germline V gene encodes CDR1 GTSNPN and CDR2 SVGIG (reference sequence). The V end lost 7 bases, the J end lost 4 bases, and 15 bases lay between the germline ends. There are 13 residues in the CDR3. The CDR3 region has the DNA TGTGCCTATGACCCGAAGGGCGCAGATACGCAGTATTTT. This encodes CAYDPKGADTQYF.

The CDR3 sequence: CASHQGWDSPLHF. DNA of the CDR3: TGTGCCAGCCATCAGGGGTGGGATTCACCCCTCCACTTT. The chain employs TRBV18 and TRBJ1-6, with D possibly matching TRBD1 (6 bases). Trimming took off 8 bases at V and 8 bases at J, with 13 bases between the two ends. CDR3 length: 13 amino acids. The germline V gene has CDR1 KGHSH and CDR2 LQKENI.

J is TRBJ2-2 and V is TRBV11-2; weak D call: TRBD1 (6 bases). Between the trimmed V and J ends, which lost 2 bases and 3 bases, there was a span of 13 bases. The CDR3 consists of 16 residues. The germline V gene has CDR1 SGHAT and CDR2 FQNNGV. The CDR3 sequence is CASSLWFEGDTGELFF. The CDR3 DNA reads as TGTGCCAGCAGCTTATGGTTCGAGGGGGACACCGGGGAGCTGTTTTTT.

This clone was seen only once. The chain combines TRBV7-2 with TRBJ2-3; D is uncertain. Trimming stripped 4 bases from V and 6 bases from J, with 14 bases between. Germline lookup yields CDR1 SGHTA and CDR2 FQGNSA. The CDR3 is made up of 14 amino acids. Here the CDR3 reads CASSSSNRWDTQYF. CDR3 nucleotide sequence: TGTGCCAGCAGCTCCTCGAACCGTTGGGATACGCAGTATTTT.

The chain uses TRBV10-3 and TRBJ2-5; 7 positions match TRBD1. Germline values: CDR1 ENHRY, CDR2 SYGVKD. The CDR3 extends over 16 amino acids. V shed 3 bases and J 4 bases; nucleotides not matched to a gene: 11. The CDR3 here is CAISEKRQGEGETQYF. The DNA of the CDR3 is TGTGCCATCAGTGAAAAAAGACAGGGTGAGGGAGAGACCCAGTACTTC.

The chain combines TRBV27 with TRBJ1-5; D remains unclear. The CDR3 length is 17 residues. Germline V gene sequence: CDR1 MNHEY, CDR2 SMNVEV (reference sequence). V lost 2 bases and J lost 6, with 20 bases in between. As DNA, the CDR3 is TGTGCCAGCAGTTTAGACCCCCCCGGTCGTGGTGGTCAGCCCCAGCATTTT. Its protein product is CASSLDPPGRGGQPQHF.

The chain couples TRBV27 to TRBJ1-1; possibly TRBD1 for D (6 bases). CDR3 length: 13 residues. Germline-derived CDR1 and CDR2 are MNHEY and SMNVEV (reference sequence). The ends were cut back, 3 bases at V and 7 bases at J, with 12 bases in the middle. The CDR3 DNA sequence: TGTGCCAGCAGTTTGGAGCGAGGGGGTGAAGCTTTCTTT. Translation gives CASSLERGGEAFF.

The V gene is TRBV5-1, the J gene TRBJ2-5, with D tentatively TRBD1 (6 bases). Germline V CDR1 and CDR2: SGHRS, YFSETQ. This CDR3 has 14 residues. Deletions cut 5 bases from V and 2 bases from J, with 13 bases between. CDR3: CASRGDTAQETQYF. Here the CDR3 DNA reads TGCGCCAGCAGGGGGGACACAGCACAAGAGACCCAGTACTTC.

This chain links TRBV6-5 with TRBJ1-2, with 7 positions matching TRBD1. V gave up 2 bases and J gave up 7 bases; unmatched junction bases: 13. CDR3 length equals 16 residues. CDR1 MNHEY and CDR2 SVGAGI come from the germline V gene. CDR3 residues: CASSYHLPRTGGGYTF. The CDR3 DNA sequence: TGTGCCAGCAGTTACCATCTGCCTCGGACAGGCGGTGGCTACACCTTC.